This T cell receptor beta chain was captured in a study of beta chain features in type 1 diabetes. Worth noting for this clone: What it recognizes is unknown.

Expressed TCRB transcripts got sequenced, as all isolated RNA was reverse transcribed. The table came from immunoSEQ multiplex PCR; TCRdb's copy has only in-frame clones and leaves some out. This table has about 360,000 clones, roughly an eighth appearing once. Germline CDR1 is LGHNA and CDR2 is YNFKEQ. The junction had 4 bases not matched to a gene; V was cut back by 0 bases and J by 2 bases. The CDR3 totals 15 residues. General observations from the study: Patients and controls would share equally any PCR tilt toward shorter templates. Individuals with type 1 diabetes displayed fewer insertions and more deletions at VDJ junctions. Naive, central memory and Treg TCRB repertoires appeared more alike in patients than in healthy donors.

Sequencing was performed on naive CD4+ T cells from blood. The clonotype comes from a man aged 18 to 29 in good health. The chain combines TRBV4-2 with TRBJ2-7, with 7 bases fitting TRBD2. In DNA, the CDR3 is TGTGCCAGCAGCCAAGATGGGGCGGGGGCCTACGAGCAGTACTTC. Translated, it gives CASSQDGAGAYEQYF.